This TCR beta chain stems from a study of cytomegalovirus exposure and HLA in healthy donors. Study overall: The 120 validation repertoires used the same platform as the roughly 700 first-cohort repertoires (as reported by a later analysis). Whole-study findings and limits: Researchers reported that three CMV-associated chains were confirmed in vitro as CMV antigen-specific.

Trimming took 4 bases from V and 5 from J, leaving 14 bases between them. CDR3 length: 14 amino acids. Germline CDR1 MNHEY, CDR2 SMNVEV (reference sequence). Regarding this clone: Antigen unknown.

Profiling relied on immunoSEQ multiplex PCR, and the TCRdb table lists in-frame clones only, not all of them. The sample contains some 130,000 clones, roughly 90% of which appear only once. The TCR sequence derives from a woman younger than 35 in good health and CMV-seropositive. Sequenced sample: PBMCs. V and J are TRBV27 and TRBJ1-1; D is undetermined. CDR3 sequence: CASSSRAIGTEAFF. For the CDR3, the DNA is TGTGCCAGCAGTTCGCGGGCCATCGGTACTGAAGCTTTCTTT.